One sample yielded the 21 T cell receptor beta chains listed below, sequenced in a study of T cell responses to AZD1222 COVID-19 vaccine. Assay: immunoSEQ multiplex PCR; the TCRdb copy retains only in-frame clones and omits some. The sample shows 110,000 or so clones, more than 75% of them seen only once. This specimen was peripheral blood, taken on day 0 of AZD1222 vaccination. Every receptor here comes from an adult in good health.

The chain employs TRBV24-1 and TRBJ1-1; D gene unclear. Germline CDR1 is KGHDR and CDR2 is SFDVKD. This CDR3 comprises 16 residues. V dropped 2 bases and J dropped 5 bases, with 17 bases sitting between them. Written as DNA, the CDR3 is TGTGCCACCAGTGATTCTCAAGGCTCCCCGGGGACTGAAGCTTTCTTT. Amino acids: CATSDSQGSPGTEAFF.

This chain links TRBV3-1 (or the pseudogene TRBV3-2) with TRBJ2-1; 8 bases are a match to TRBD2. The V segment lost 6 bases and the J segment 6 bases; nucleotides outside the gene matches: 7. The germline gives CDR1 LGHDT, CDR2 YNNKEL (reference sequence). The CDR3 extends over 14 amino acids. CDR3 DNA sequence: TGTGCCAGCAGGGGGTACGGGAGGGCCAATGAGCAGTTCTTC. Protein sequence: CASRGYGRANEQFF.

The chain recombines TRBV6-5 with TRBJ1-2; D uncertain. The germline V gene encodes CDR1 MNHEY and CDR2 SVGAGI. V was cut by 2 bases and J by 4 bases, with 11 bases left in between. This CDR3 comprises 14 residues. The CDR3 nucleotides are TGTGCCAGCAGTTACGGGGAGAGAGCCTATGGCTACACCTTC. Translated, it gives CASSYGERAYGYTF.

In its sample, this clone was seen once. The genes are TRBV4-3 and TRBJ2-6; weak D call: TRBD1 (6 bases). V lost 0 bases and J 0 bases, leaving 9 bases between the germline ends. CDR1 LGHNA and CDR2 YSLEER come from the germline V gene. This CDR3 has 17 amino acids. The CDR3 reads CASSQDGQISGANVLTF. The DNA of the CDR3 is TGCGCCAGCAGCCAAGACGGACAGATCTCTGGGGCCAACGTCCTGACTTTC.

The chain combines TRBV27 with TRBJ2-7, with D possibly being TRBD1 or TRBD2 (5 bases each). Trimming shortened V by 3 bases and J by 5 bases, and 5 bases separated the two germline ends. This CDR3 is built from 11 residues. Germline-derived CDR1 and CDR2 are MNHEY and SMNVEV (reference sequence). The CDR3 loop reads CASSLGDEQYF. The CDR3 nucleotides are TGTGCCAGCAGTTTGGGGGACGAGCAGTACTTC.

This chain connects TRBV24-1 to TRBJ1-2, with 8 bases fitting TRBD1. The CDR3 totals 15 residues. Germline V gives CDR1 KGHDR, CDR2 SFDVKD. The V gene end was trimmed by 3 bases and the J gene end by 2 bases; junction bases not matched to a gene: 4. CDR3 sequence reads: CATSDPGQGNYGYTF. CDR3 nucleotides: TGTGCCACCAGTGATCCCGGACAGGGAAACTATGGCTACACCTTC.

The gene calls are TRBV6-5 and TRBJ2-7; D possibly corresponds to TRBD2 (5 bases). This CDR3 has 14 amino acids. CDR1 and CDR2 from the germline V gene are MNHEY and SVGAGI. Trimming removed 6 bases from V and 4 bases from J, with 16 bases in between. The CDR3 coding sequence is TGTGCCAGCAGGACGGGTAGCGCGAGTTACGAGCAGTACTTC. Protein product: CASRTGSASYEQYF.

The CDR3 region has the DNA TGTGCCAGCAGCCAAGAGGGCATCTATGGCTACACCTTC. Its protein is CASSQEGIYGYTF. The chain carries TRBV3-1 (or the pseudogene TRBV3-2) and TRBJ1-2; no clear D. Germline lookup yields CDR1 LGHDT and CDR2 YNNKEL (reference sequence). The CDR3 is made up of 13 amino acids. The ends were cut back, 0 bases at V and 4 bases at J, with 6 bases in the middle.

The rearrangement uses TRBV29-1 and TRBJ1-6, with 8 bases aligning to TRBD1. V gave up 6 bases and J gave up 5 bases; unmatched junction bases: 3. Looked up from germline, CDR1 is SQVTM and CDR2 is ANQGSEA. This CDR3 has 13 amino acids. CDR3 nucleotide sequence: TGCAGCGTCCAGACAGGGGATAATTCACCCCTCCACTTT. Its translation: CSVQTGDNSPLHF.

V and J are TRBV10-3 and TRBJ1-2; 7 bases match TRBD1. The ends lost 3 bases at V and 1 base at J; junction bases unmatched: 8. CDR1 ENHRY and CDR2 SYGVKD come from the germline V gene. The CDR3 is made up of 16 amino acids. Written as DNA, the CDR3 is TGTGCCATCAGTGAATCGCCGGGACAGATTAACTATGGCTACACCTTC. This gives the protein CAISESPGQINYGYTF.

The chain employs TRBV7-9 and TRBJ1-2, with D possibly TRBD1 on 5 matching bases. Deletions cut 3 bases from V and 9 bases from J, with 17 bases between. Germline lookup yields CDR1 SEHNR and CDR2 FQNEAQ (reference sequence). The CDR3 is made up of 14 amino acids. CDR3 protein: CASSLGTRGERYTF. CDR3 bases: TGTGCCAGCAGCTTGGGGACCCGCGGAGAACGCTACACCTTC.

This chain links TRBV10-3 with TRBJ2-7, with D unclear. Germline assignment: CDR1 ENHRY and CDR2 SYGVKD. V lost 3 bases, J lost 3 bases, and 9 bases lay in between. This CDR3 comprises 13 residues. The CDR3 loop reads CAISEPGDYEQYF. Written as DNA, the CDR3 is TGTGCCATCAGTGAACCCGGAGACTACGAGCAGTACTTC.

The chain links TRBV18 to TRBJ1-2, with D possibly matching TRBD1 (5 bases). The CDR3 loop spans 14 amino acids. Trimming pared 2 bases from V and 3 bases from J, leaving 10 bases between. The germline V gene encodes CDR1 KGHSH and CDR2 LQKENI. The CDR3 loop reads CASSPGRVDYGYTF. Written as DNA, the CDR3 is TGTGCCAGCTCACCAGGCAGGGTTGACTATGGCTACACCTTC.

CDR3 loop: CASSVGGLAGGSFYEQYF. The CDR3 region has the DNA TGTGCCAGCAGTGTTGGAGGACTAGCGGGAGGGAGCTTCTACGAGCAGTACTTC. This chain connects TRBV2 to TRBJ2-7, with 15 bases aligning to TRBD2. The V gene end was trimmed by 4 bases and the J gene end by 3 bases; junction bases not matched to a gene: 10. This CDR3 region has 18 residues. Germline V CDR1 and CDR2: SNHLY, FYNNEI.

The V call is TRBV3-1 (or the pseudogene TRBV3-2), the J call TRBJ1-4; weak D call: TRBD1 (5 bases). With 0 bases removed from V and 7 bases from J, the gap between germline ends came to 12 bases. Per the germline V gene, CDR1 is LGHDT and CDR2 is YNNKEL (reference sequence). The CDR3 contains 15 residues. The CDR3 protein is CASSQEYDSLEKLFF. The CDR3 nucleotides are TGTGCCAGCAGCCAAGAATATGACAGTCTTGAAAAACTGTTTTTT.

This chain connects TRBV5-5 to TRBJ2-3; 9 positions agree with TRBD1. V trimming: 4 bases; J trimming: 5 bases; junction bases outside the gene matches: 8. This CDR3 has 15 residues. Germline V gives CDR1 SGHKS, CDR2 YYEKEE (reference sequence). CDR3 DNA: TGTGCCAGCAGCCCCTGGACAGGGGAAGGAGATACGCAGTATTTT. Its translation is CASSPWTGEGDTQYF.

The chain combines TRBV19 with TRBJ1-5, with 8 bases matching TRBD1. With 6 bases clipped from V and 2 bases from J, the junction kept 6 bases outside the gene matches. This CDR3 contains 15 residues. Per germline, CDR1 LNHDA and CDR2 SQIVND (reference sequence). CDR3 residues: CASSQGARGNQPQHF. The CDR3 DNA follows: TGTGCCAGTAGCCAGGGGGCTAGAGGCAATCAGCCCCAGCATTTT.

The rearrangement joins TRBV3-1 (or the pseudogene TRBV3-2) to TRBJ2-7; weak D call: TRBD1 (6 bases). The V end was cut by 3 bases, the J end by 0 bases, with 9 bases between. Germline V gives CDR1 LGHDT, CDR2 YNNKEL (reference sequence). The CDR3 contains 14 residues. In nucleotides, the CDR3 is TGTGCCAGCAGCCAGAGGGGGAGCTCCTACGAGCAGTACTTC. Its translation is CASSQRGSSYEQYF.

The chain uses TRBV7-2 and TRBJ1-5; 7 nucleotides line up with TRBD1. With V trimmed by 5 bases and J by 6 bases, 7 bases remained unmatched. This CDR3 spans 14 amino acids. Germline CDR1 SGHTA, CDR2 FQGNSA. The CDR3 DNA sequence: TGTGCCAGCAGCCTAAGACAGGGTGGTCAGCCCCAGCATTTT. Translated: CASSLRQGGQPQHF.

In nucleotides, the CDR3 is TGCGCCAGCAGCCAAGAGATGGGGTTGGGTGGCACTGAAGCTTTCTTT. This gives the protein CASSQEMGLGGTEAFF. This rearrangement joins TRBV4-3 to TRBJ1-1; D uncertain. Germline V gives CDR1 LGHNA, CDR2 YSLEER. The CDR3 runs 16 residues. V lost 0 bases and J lost 4, with 15 bases in between.

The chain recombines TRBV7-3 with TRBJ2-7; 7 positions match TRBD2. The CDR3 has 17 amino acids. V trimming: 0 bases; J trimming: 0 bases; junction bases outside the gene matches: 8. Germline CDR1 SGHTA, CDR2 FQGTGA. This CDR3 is CASSLTGGSHSSYEQYF. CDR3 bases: TGTGCCAGCAGCTTAACAGGCGGGAGCCACAGCTCCTACGAGCAGTACTTC.